Listed here are 22 T cell receptor beta chains from one sample, sequenced in a study of cytomegalovirus exposure and HLA in healthy donors. The PCR was carried out with 60 Vbeta primers and 13 Jbeta primers. The protocol was immunoSEQ multiplex PCR, while the TCRdb copy is restricted to in-frame clones and leaves out a portion. Altogether under 150,000 clones are present, 82% being singletons, with the ten largest covering approximately 2.3%. Sequenced: PBMCs. These receptors all stem from a male donor in good health and CMV-seronegative.

V gene TRBV4-1 combines with J gene TRBJ2-5, with a tentative D call TRBD1 (5 bases). Germline values: CDR1 MGHRA, CDR2 YSYEKL. The CDR3 contains 15 residues. V was clipped by 0 bases and J by 5 bases, with 13 bases between them. The CDR3 DNA follows: TGCGCCAGCAGCCAAGAACAGGCCGTGGGGGAGACCCAGTACTTC. Its protein is CASSQEQAVGETQYF.

The J gene is TRBJ2-1, the V gene TRBV6-5, with 11 bases that match TRBD2. This CDR3 spans 15 amino acids. J was trimmed by 7 bases and V by 10 bases; bases with no gene match: 12. Germline CDR1 reads MNHEY; CDR2 reads SVGAGI. The CDR3 protein is CATAGVAGGLNEQFF. In nucleotides, the CDR3 is TGTGCCACAGCAGGGGTAGCGGGAGGGCTGAATGAGCAGTTCTTC.

This clone was seen once. One end of the junction fails to match germline, which may point to a read error. The V and J genes are TRBV7-9 and TRBJ2-7; 14 positions match TRBD2. The CDR3 totals 18 residues. The germline gives CDR1 SEHNR, CDR2 FQNEAQ (reference sequence). The CDR3 nucleotides are TGTTCCAGCAGCACCCCGGGACTAGCGGGAGAGTACGTCTACGAGCAGTACTTC. This sequence encodes CSSSTPGLAGEYVYEQYF.

The rearrangement uses TRBV27 and TRBJ1-5; TRBD1 aligns across 8 bases. The trim removed 5 bases at V and 2 bases at J, leaving 14 bases unmatched. The CDR3 is 18 residues long. The germline gives CDR1 MNHEY, CDR2 SMNVEV (reference sequence). CDR3 region: CASSPGGRGRRGNQPQHF. CDR3 coding DNA: TGTGCCAGCAGTCCAGGGGGCAGGGGAAGAAGAGGCAATCAGCCCCAGCATTTT.

The chain joins TRBV9 to TRBJ2-1, with a weak D call TRBD2 (6 bases). The CDR3 is made up of 13 amino acids. Per germline, CDR1 SGDLS and CDR2 YYNGEE. V lost 0 bases and J 7 bases, leaving 8 bases between the germline ends. The CDR3 sequence is CASSVARGNEQFF. The CDR3 DNA reads as TGTGCCAGCAGCGTAGCACGGGGGAATGAGCAGTTCTTC.

The chain employs TRBV19 and TRBJ2-1, with 10 bases that match TRBD2. J lost 2 bases, V lost 7 bases, and 2 bases had no gene match. The CDR3 has 14 amino acids. The germline CDR1 and CDR2 sequences are LNHDA and SQIVND (reference sequence). The CDR3 region is CASKLAGPYNEQFF. CDR3 bases: TGTGCCAGTAAACTAGCGGGACCCTACAATGAGCAGTTCTTC.

V usage is TRBV7-2 and J usage is TRBJ2-7; TRBD2 matches at 7 bases. The length of the CDR3 is 14 residues. V shed 8 bases, J shed 5 bases, and the junction held 12 bases outside the gene matches. Per the germline V gene, CDR1 is SGHTA and CDR2 is FQGNSA. The chain's CDR3 is CASVVWDYPNEQYF. The CDR3 DNA sequence: TGTGCCAGCGTCGTATGGGACTACCCCAACGAGCAGTACTTC. The whole variable domain, remainder taken from reference TRBV7-2 and TRBJ2-7, is GAGVSQSPSNKVTEKGKDVELRCDPISGHTALYWYRQSLGQGLEFLIYFQGNSAPDKSGLPSDRFSAERTGGSVSTLTIQRTQQEDSAVYLCASVVWDYPNEQYFGPGTRLTVT.

The chain has TRBV6-5 and TRBJ2-1, with a tentative D call TRBD2 (6 bases). The CDR3 contains 15 residues. Germline CDR1 and CDR2: MNHEY and SVGAGI. The V end was cut by 4 bases, the J end by 6 bases, with 16 bases between. The CDR3 here is CASSSAARESNEQFF. Here the CDR3 DNA reads TGTGCCAGCAGTTCGGCCGCCCGGGAGAGCAATGAGCAGTTCTTC.

The rearrangement uses TRBV29-1 and TRBJ1-4; D not certain. The ends were cut back, 4 bases at V and 5 bases at J, with 11 bases in the middle. This CDR3 spans 13 amino acids. CDR1 is SQVTM, CDR2 ANQGSEA, per germline. CDR3 sequence reads: CSVALRLNEKLFF. In DNA, the CDR3 is TGCAGCGTTGCGCTTCGGTTAAATGAAAAACTGTTTTTT.

The rearrangement joins TRBV18 to TRBJ2-7, with 7 positions matching TRBD1. V trimming: 3 bases; J trimming: 4 bases; junction bases outside the gene matches: 6. The CDR3 extends over 14 amino acids. The germline V gene encodes CDR1 KGHSH and CDR2 LQKENI. For the CDR3, the DNA is TGTGCCAGCTCACCGGGGACAGAAGAATACGAGCAGTACTTC. This sequence encodes CASSPGTEEYEQYF.

This chain links TRBV15 with TRBJ2-6, with unresolved D. Germline CDR1 reads LNHNV; CDR2 reads YYDKDF (reference sequence). CDR3 length: 15 amino acids. V lost 3 bases and J lost 0, with 6 bases in between. CDR3 loop: CATSRQISGANVLTF. CDR3 bases: TGTGCCACCAGCAGGCAGATCTCTGGGGCCAACGTCCTGACTTTC.

This clone was found a few times. The V call is TRBV14, the J call TRBJ2-1; 10 positions agree with TRBD2. Germline V gene lookup returns CDR1 SGHDN and CDR2 FVKESK. The CDR3 contains 15 residues. The junction had 6 bases not matched to a gene; V was cut back by 3 bases and J by 7 bases. CDR3 amino acids: CASSQIAGGLNEQFF. CDR3 DNA: TGTGCCAGCAGCCAGATAGCGGGAGGACTGAATGAGCAGTTCTTC. Full variable domain (outside the CDR3, taken from reference TRBV14 and TRBJ2-1): EAGVTQFPSHSVIEKGQTVTLRCDPISGHDNLYWYRRVMGKEIKFLLHFVKESKQDESGMPNNRFLAERTGGTYSTLKVQPAELEDSGVYFCASSQIAGGLNEQFFGPGTRLTVL.

The chain couples TRBV5-8 to TRBJ2-3; 9 bases fit TRBD2. The CDR3 sequence is 15 residues long. After removal of 2 bases from V and 3 bases from J, the junction contained 4 bases not matched to a gene. Germline CDR1 and CDR2: SGHTS and YDEGEE. CDR3 coding DNA: TGTGCCAGCAGCTTCGGCGGGAGGGGGACAGATACGCAGTATTTT. The encoded protein is CASSFGGRGTDTQYF.

The chain employs TRBV4-3 and TRBJ2-3, with 10 bases fitting TRBD1. J lost 3 bases, V lost 2 bases, and 5 bases had no gene match. The CDR3 extends over 16 amino acids. Per the germline V gene, CDR1 is LGHNA and CDR2 is YSLEER. CDR3 region: CASSQNWDRGTDTQYF. The DNA for the CDR3 is TGCGCCAGCAGCCAAAACTGGGACAGGGGTACAGATACGCAGTATTTT.

V and J are TRBV7-2 and TRBJ2-1; possible D gene TRBD1, 6 bases. This CDR3 has 13 amino acids. The V end lost 3 bases, the J end lost 6 bases, and 9 bases lay between the germline ends. Per the germline V gene, CDR1 is SGHTA and CDR2 is FQGNSA. The DNA of the CDR3 is TGTGCCAGCAGCTTTGCAGGGGTCAATGAGCAGTTCTTC. Amino acids: CASSFAGVNEQFF.

This clone was counted between two and nine times. V is TRBV5-4 and J is TRBJ2-3; 7 bases align to TRBD2. V lost 0 bases, J lost 6 bases, and 13 bases stayed unmatched. Per germline, CDR1 SGHNT and CDR2 YYREEE (reference sequence). The CDR3 consists of 17 residues. CDR3 protein: CASSLVGGAGAPDTQYF. CDR3 in DNA: TGTGCCAGCAGCTTGGTCGGTGGGGCGGGAGCTCCCGATACGCAGTATTTT.

This chain links TRBV29-1 with TRBJ2-2, with 9 positions matching TRBD2. Germline V gene sequence: CDR1 SQVTM, CDR2 ANQGSEA. Trimming at V came to 5 bases and at J to 5 bases, leaving 15 bases not matched to a gene. This CDR3 has 17 residues. DNA for the CDR3: TGCAGCGTTCAGCCCCCCCGCGTAGCGGGAGTGACCGGGGAGCTGTTTTTT. It is translated as CSVQPPRVAGVTGELFF.

Only a few counts were recorded for this clone. The J gene is TRBJ2-7, the V gene TRBV28, with no clear D. Germline V gene sequence: CDR1 MDHEN, CDR2 SYDVKM. The V end lost 5 bases, the J end lost 4 bases, and 15 bases lay between the germline ends. The CDR3 runs 14 residues. The CDR3, as DNA: TGTGCCAGCAGTCCGGAGAGATACATTTACGAGCAGTACTTC. This codes for CASSPERYIYEQYF.

CDR3 protein: CSARTGKRNEQFF. The CDR3 DNA reads TGCAGCGCTAGGACAGGGAAAAGAAATGAGCAGTTCTTC. V and J are TRBV29-1 and TRBJ2-1; 8 bases fit TRBD1. With V trimmed by 7 bases and J by 7 bases, 9 bases remained unmatched. Germline CDR1 and CDR2: SQVTM and ANQGSEA. This CDR3 is 13 amino acids long.

The chain is built from TRBV19 and TRBJ2-2; a weak D match, TRBD2 (6 bases). Germline CDR1 and CDR2: LNHDA and SQIVND (reference sequence). V was trimmed by 6 bases and J by 2 bases, leaving 10 bases between them. The CDR3 runs 14 residues. The CDR3 sequence: CASSSGTNTGELFF. In DNA form, the CDR3 reads TGTGCCAGTAGCTCCGGGACTAACACCGGGGAGCTGTTTTTT.

The chain links TRBV13 to TRBJ1-2, with D maybe TRBD1 (5 bases). Between the trimmed V and J ends, which lost 8 bases and 2 bases, there was a span of 9 bases. Germline V gene data show CDR1 as PRHDT and CDR2 as FYEKMQ (reference sequence). The CDR3 runs 12 residues. The CDR3 DNA reads as TGTGCCAGCGGGCAGGGAAACTATGGCTACACCTTC. Translation: CASGQGNYGYTF.

This clone was picked up a small number of times. The chain joins TRBV28 to TRBJ2-1, with 12 nucleotides matching TRBD2. Germline lookup yields CDR1 MDHEN and CDR2 SYDVKM. The CDR3 sequence is 15 residues long. Trimming at V came to 3 bases and at J to 7 bases, leaving 4 bases not matched to a gene. As DNA, the CDR3 is TGTGCCAGCAGTTTTCTAGCGGGAGGGCCAAATGAGCAGTTCTTC. As protein: CASSFLAGGPNEQFF.